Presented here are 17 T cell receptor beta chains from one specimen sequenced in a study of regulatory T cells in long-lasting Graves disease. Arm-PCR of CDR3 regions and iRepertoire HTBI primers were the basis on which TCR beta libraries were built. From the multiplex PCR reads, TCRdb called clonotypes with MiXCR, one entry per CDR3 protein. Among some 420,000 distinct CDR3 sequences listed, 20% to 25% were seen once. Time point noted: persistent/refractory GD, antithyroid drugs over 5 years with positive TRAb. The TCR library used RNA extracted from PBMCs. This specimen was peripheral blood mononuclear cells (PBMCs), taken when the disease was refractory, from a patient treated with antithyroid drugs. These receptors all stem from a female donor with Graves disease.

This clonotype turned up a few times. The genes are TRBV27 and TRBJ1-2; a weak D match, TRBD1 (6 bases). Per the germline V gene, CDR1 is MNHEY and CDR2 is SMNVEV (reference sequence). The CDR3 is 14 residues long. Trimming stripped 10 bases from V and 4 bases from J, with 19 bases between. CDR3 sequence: CATRRDGGVYGYTF. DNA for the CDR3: TGTGCCACTCGACGGGACGGGGGCGTCTATGGCTACACCTTC.

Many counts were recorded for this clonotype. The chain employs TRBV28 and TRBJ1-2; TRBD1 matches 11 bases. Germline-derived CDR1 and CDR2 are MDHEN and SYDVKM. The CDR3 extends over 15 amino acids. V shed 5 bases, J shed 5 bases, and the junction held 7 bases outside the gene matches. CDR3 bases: TGTGCCAGCAGTACCGCCGGACAGGGGGCTTATGGCTACACCTTC. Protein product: CASSTAGQGAYGYTF.

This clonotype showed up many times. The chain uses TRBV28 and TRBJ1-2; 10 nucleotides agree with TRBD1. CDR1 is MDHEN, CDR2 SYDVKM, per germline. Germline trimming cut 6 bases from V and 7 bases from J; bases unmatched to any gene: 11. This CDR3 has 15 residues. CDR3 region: CASRSYPGQGPGYTF. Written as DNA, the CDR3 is TGTGCCAGCAGGTCCTACCCGGGACAGGGGCCTGGCTACACCTTC.

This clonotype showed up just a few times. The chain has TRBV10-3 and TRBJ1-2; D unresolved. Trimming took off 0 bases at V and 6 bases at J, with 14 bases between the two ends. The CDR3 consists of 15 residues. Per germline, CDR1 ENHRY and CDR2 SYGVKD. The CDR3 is CAISESWESENGYTF. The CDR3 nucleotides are TGTGCCATCAGTGAGTCGTGGGAGAGTGAGAATGGCTACACCTTC.

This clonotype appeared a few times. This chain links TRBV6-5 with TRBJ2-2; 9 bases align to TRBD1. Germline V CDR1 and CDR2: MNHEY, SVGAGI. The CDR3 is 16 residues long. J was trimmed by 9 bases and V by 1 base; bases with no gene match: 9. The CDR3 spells CASSYYPGQGRWELFF. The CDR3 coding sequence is TGTGCCAGCAGTTACTATCCCGGACAGGGGAGATGGGAGCTGTTTTTT.

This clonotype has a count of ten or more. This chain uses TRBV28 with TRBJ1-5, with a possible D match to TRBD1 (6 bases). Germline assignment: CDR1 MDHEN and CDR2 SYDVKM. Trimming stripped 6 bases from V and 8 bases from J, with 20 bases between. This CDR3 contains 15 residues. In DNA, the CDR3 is TGTGCCAGCAGCCTTACAAGGGGACAAGGAGAGCCCCAGCATTTT. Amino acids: CASSLTRGQGEPQHF.

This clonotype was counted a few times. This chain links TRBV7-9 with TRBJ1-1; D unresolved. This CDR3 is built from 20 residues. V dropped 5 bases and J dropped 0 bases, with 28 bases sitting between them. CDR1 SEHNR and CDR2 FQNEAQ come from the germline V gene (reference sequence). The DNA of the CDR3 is TGTGCCAGCAGCAGCCGAGATTTCGCCTCCCCCCAAAGGCTGAACACTGAAGCTTTCTTT. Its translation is CASSSRDFASPQRLNTEAFF.

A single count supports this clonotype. The CDR3 region is CASRSSRAANEKLFF. CDR3 DNA: TGTGCCAGTAGAAGTTCCAGGGCCGCCAATGAAAAACTGTTTTTT. The rearrangement uses TRBV19 and TRBJ1-4; tentative D call: TRBD1 (5 bases). V dropped 6 bases and J dropped 5 bases, with 16 bases sitting between them. Looked up from germline, CDR1 is LNHDA and CDR2 is SQIVND (reference sequence). This CDR3 region has 15 residues.

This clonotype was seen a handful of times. The CDR3 spells CASSSPDLGSGEQYF. The CDR3 DNA sequence: TGTGCCAGCAGCTCCCCCGATTTGGGGTCCGGAGAGCAGTACTTC. J is TRBJ2-7 and V is TRBV11-2; D gene uncertain. The germline V and J ends were trimmed by 4 bases and 7 bases, with 20 bases remaining between them. Germline V gene lookup returns CDR1 SGHAT and CDR2 FQNNGV. The CDR3 sequence is 15 residues long.

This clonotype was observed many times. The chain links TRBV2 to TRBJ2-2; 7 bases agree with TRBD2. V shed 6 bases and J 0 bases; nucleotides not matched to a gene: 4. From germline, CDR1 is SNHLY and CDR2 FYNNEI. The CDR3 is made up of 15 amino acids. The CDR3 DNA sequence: TGTGCCAGCAGGGGAGGGTTCGCGAACACCGGGGAGCTGTTTTTT. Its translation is CASRGGFANTGELFF.

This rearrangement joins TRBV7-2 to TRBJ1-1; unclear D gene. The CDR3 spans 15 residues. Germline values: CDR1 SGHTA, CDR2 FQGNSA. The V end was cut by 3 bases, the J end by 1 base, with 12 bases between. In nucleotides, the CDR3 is TGTGCCAGCAGCTTCGGGTGGACCGCGAACACTGAAGCTTTCTTT. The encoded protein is CASSFGWTANTEAFF. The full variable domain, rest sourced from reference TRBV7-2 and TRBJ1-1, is GAGVSQSPSNKVTEKGKDVELRCDPISGHTALYWYRQSLGQGLEFLIYFQGNSAPDKSGLPSDRFSAERTGGSVSTLTIQRTQQEDSAVYLCASSFGWTANTEAFFGQGTRLTVV.

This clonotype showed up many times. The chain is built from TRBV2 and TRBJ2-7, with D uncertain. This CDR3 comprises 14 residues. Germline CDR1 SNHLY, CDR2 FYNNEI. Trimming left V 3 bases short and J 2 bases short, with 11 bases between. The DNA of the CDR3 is TGTGCCAGCAGTGATCGGATGGGGACCTACGAGCAGTACTTC. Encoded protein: CASSDRMGTYEQYF.

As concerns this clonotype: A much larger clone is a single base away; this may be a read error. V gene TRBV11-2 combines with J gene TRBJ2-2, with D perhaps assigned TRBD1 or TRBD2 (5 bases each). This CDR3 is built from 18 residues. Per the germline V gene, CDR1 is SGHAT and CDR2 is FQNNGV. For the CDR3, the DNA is TGTGCCAGCAGCCCCTTCTCAATTCGACAGTCGAACACCGGGGAGCTGGTTTTT. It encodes CASSPFSIRQSNTGELVF.

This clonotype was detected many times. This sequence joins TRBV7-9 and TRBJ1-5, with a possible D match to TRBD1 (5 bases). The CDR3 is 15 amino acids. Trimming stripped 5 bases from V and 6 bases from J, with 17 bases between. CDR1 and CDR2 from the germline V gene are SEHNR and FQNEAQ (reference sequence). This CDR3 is CASSLSAGNSQPQHF. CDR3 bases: TGTGCCAGCAGCCTAAGCGCAGGGAATTCTCAGCCCCAGCATTTT.

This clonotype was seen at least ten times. The CDR3 DNA is TGTGCCAGCAGTTTAGCGGGGTACGGCAATCAGCCCCAGCATTTT. It specifies CASSLAGYGNQPQHF. This chain connects TRBV27 to TRBJ1-5; D unresolved. Germline CDR1 MNHEY, CDR2 SMNVEV (reference sequence). This CDR3 is built from 15 residues. Trimming removed 2 bases at V and 2 bases at J, with 10 bases between.

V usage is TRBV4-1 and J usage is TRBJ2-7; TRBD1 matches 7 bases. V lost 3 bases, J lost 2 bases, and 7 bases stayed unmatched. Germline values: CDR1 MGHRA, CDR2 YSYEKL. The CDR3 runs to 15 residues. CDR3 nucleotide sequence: TGCGCCAGCAGCCAGTCGACAGGGTCGGCCTACGAGCAGTACTTC. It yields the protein CASSQSTGSAYEQYF.

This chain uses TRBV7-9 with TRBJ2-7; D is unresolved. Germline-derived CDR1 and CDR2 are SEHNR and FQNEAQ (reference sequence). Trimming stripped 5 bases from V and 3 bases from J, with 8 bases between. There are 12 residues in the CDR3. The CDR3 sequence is CASSKEVYEQYF. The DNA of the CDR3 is TGTGCCAGCAGCAAAGAGGTCTACGAGCAGTACTTC.